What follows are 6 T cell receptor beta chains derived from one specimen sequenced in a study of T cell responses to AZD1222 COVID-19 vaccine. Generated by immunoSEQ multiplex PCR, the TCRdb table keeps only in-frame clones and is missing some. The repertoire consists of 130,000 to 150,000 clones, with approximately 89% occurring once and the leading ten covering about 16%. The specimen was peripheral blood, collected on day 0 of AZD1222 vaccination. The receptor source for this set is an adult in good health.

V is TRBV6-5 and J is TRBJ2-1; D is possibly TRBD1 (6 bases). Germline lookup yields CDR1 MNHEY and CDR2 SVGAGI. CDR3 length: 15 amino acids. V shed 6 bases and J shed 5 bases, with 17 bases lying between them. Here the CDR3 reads CASSFEGVLDNEQFF. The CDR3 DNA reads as TGTGCCAGCAGCTTCGAGGGGGTGCTCGACAATGAGCAGTTCTTC.

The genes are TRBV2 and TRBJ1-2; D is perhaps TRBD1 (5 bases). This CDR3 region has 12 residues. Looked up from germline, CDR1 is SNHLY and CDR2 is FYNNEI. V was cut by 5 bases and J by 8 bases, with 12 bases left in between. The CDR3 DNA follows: TGTGCCAGCAGTATACAGGATCGAGGCTACACCTTC. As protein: CASSIQDRGYTF.

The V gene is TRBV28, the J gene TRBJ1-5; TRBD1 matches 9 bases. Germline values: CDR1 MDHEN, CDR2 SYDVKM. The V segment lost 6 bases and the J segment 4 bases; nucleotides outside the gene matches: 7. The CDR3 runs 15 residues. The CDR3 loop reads CASSTSGTGNQPQHF. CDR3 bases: TGTGCCAGCAGCACCTCAGGGACAGGGAATCAGCCCCAGCATTTT.

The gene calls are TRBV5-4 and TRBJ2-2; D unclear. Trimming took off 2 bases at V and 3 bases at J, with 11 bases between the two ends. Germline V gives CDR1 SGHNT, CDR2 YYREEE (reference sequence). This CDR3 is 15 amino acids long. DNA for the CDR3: TGTGCCAGCAGCTTTGGTGAGATGGACACCGGGGAGCTGTTTTTT. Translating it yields CASSFGEMDTGELFF. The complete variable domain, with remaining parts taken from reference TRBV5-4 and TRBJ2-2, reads ETGVTQSPTHLIKTRGQQVTLRCSSQSGHNTVSWYQQALGQGPQFIFQYYREEENGRGNFPPRFSGLQFPNYSSELNVNALELDDSALYLCASSFGEMDTGELFFGEGSRLTVL.

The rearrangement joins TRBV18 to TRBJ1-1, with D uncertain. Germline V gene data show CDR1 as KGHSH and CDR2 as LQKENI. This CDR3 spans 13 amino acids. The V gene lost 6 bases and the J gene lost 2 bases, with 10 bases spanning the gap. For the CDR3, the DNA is TGTGCCAGCTCTGTCGAAGGTAACACTGAAGCTTTCTTT. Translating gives CASSVEGNTEAFF.

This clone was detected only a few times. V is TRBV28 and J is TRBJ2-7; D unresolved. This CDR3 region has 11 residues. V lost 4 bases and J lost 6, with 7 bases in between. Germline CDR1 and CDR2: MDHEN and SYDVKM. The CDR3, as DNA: TGTGCCAGCAGTTCCCCCTCCGAGCAGTACTTC. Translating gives CASSSPSEQYF.